Listed below are T cell receptor beta chains from one sample, sequenced in a study of early T cells in non-severe SARS-CoV-2 infection. TCRdb analysed the 5' RACE reads with MiXCR anew, one entry per CDR3 protein. The sample yields around 57,000 distinct CDR3 sequences, 8% seen once. The sequenced sample consisted of whole blood. These TCRs come from an adult who was a healthcare worker with PCR-confirmed SARS-CoV-2 infection or an uninfected control (not recorded which). Each CDR3 is given with its conserved first and last residue. D genes are given only for firm matches. Size values are once, few and many counts, or a class for expanded clones, and some rows have none.

V gene	clone size	J gene	D gene	CDR3 DNA	CDR3 protein
TRBV5-6	.	TRBJ2-5	.	TGTGCCAGCAGCAACAGGGTTACGAAGACCCAGTACTTC	CASSNRVTKTQYF
TRBV14	.	TRBJ2-1	.	TGTGCCAGCAGCCAAGCCGGCAGATCCACCTACAATGAGCAGTTCTTC	CASSQAGRSTYNEQFF
TRBV30	few	TRBJ1-2	.	TGTGCCTGGACCTCCCAAGGGGGATACTATGGCTACACCTTC	CAWTSQGGYYGYTF
TRBV28	many	TRBJ1-6	.	TGTGCCAGCACCTCTTCAGGCTCTAATTCACCCCTCCACTTT	CASTSSGSNSPLHF
TRBV7-2	.	TRBJ2-7	.	TGTGCCAGCAGCTTTAGCGTACCGACCTACGAGCAGTACTTC	CASSFSVPTYEQYF
TRBV7-8	many	TRBJ2-7	TRBD1	TGTGCCAGCAGCCGACCGACAGGGCTCTACGAGCAGTACTTC	CASSRPTGLYEQYF
TRBV11-2	many	TRBJ2-7	TRBD2	TGTGCCAGCAGTCTAGCGGGAGTGCTGGACGAGCAGTACTTC	CASSLAGVLDEQYF
TRBV4-1	.	TRBJ2-1	TRBD2	TGCGCCAGCAGCCAACCTCTAGCGGGGGGATACAATGAGCAGTTCTTC	CASSQPLAGGYNEQFF
TRBV7-6	few	TRBJ2-2	.	TGTGCCAGCAGCTTAGCGCGACAGGCTATCAACACCGGGGAGCTGTTTTTT	CASSLARQAINTGELFF
TRBV13	few	TRBJ2-3	.	TGTGCCAGCACCGTTCTCAGTCACACAGATACGCAGTATTTT	CASTVLSHTDTQYF
TRBV14	few	TRBJ2-5	.	TGTGCCAGCAGCCAAGAAGGGACTTACCAAGAGACCCAGTACTTC	CASSQEGTYQETQYF
TRBV27	few	TRBJ2-7	TRBD1	TGTGCCAGCAGCTATCGAGGACAGGGAGCCCCGAGGTGGGAGCAGTACTTC	CASSYRGQGAPRWEQYF
TRBV6-6	.	TRBJ2-3	.	TGTGCCAGCAGCCAATCACGACCGTATTTT	CASSQSRPYF
TRBV7-3	many	TRBJ2-1	.	TGTGCCAGCAGCTTAATGCGGACCAATGAGCAGTTCTTC	CASSLMRTNEQFF
TRBV4-1	.	TRBJ2-1	TRBD2	TGCGCCAGCAGCCATGCGGGGGGGAATCCGGGGAATGAGCAGTTCTTC	CASSHAGGNPGNEQFF
TRBV5-4	few	TRBJ2-7	.	TGTGCCAGCAGCCCCCGGTGGGGCGGTCAATACGAGCAGTACTTC	CASSPRWGGQYEQYF
TRBV12-2	many	TRBJ2-7	.	TGTGCAAGTCGCTTAGACTCGCGGGAGTCCTACGAGCAGTACTTC	CASRLDSRESYEQYF
TRBV7-6	.	TRBJ2-1	.	TGTGCCAGCAGCCTTACCTCCGGGACTGTCTACAATGAGCAGTTCTTC	CASSLTSGTVYNEQFF
TRBV11-2	few	TRBJ1-6	.	TGTGCCTCCGGAAGTACCGGTTCACCCCTCCACTTT	CASGSTGSPLHF
TRBV28	many	TRBJ2-3	TRBD2	TGTGCCAGCAGTATTCAGCGGGAGTTGGCAGATACGCAGTATTTT	CASSIQRELADTQYF
TRBV6-6	few	TRBJ2-4	TRBD2	TGTGCCAGCAGTATCGGGACTAGCGGGAGACTTCTAGCCAAAAACATTCAGTACTTC	CASSIGTSGRLLAKNIQYF
TRBV15	many	TRBJ2-7	.	TGTGCCACCAGCAGAGACGAGGGTGAGCAGTACTTC	CATSRDEGEQYF
TRBV20-1	many	TRBJ1-1	.	TGCAGTGCCGGGCTAGGGGTGAACACTGAAGCTTTCTTT	CSAGLGVNTEAFF
TRBV10-1	many	TRBJ2-2	.	TGCGCCAGCAGGGACGGTAGCACCGGGGAGCTGTTTTTT	CASRDGSTGELFF
TRBV20-1	.	TRBJ1-5	.	TGCAGTGCCCGCCGGAGCAATCAGCCCCAGCATTTT	CSARRSNQPQHF
TRBV9	.	TRBJ2-2	.	TGTGCCAGCAGCCCTCAACAGGCGACCGGGGAGCTGTTTTTT	CASSPQQATGELFF
TRBV2	.	TRBJ2-5	.	TGTGCCAGCACCGAAGGGGAGACCCAGTACTTC	CASTEGETQYF
TRBV7-2	many	TRBJ1-1	.	TGTGCCAGCAGCCTGGATCCGTCGGGCGCTGAAGCTTTCTTT	CASSLDPSGAEAFF
TRBV27	.	TRBJ2-5	TRBD1	TGTGCCAGCAGTGGGACAGGAACTGACCAAGAGACCCAGTACTTC	CASSGTGTDQETQYF
TRBV5-4	.	TRBJ2-7	.	TGTGCCAGCAGCCGTTCTGTAGGCTACGAGCAGTACTTC	CASSRSVGYEQYF
TRBV4-1	few	TRBJ2-7	TRBD2	TGCGCCAGCAGCCCCCTCCCCGGGACTAGCGGGGGGAAGCAGTACTTC	CASSPLPGTSGGKQYF
TRBV7-9	many	TRBJ1-6	.	TGTGCCAGCAGCTCCATTCAGGGGAGTAATTCACCCCTCCACTTT	CASSSIQGSNSPLHF
TRBV5-5	.	TRBJ2-7	TRBD1	TGTGCCAGCAGCTTGGCTGTTTGGACAGGGGGCGGGCACCCCTACGAGCAGTACTTC	CASSLAVWTGGGHPYEQYF
TRBV19	many	TRBJ2-7	TRBD1	TGTGCCAGTAGTACGGGACAGACCTACGAGCAGTACTTC	CASSTGQTYEQYF
TRBV7-2	.	TRBJ2-3	.	TGTGCCAGCAGCTTAGAACCCTCCTTGGCAGATACGCAGTATTTT	CASSLEPSLADTQYF
TRBV6-1	.	TRBJ1-2	TRBD1	TGTGCCAGCACTCAACGGGAGGGGGCCTATGGCTACACCTTC	CASTQREGAYGYTF
TRBV18	.	TRBJ2-7	.	TGTGCCAGCTCACCACCAGACATTCCCTCCTACGAGCAGTACTTC	CASSPPDIPSYEQYF
TRBV28	.	TRBJ2-5	.	TGTGCCAGCAGTCTCTGGACAGAGCAAGAGACCCAGTACTTC	CASSLWTEQETQYF
TRBV29-1	many	TRBJ1-1	TRBD1	TGCAGCGTTACAGGGGGCTCTGAAGCTTTCTTT	CSVTGGSEAFF
TRBV5-4	.	TRBJ2-1	TRBD2	TGTGCCAGCAGCTCACCGGGACTAGCGGGAGTAAATGAGCAGTTCTTC	CASSSPGLAGVNEQFF
TRBV28	many	TRBJ2-1	TRBD2	TGTGCCAGCAGTTCCCTAGCGGGGGGCCGAGATGAGCAGTTCTTC	CASSSLAGGRDEQFF
TRBV5-8	.	TRBJ1-2	TRBD1	TGTGCCAGCAGCCGGGACAGGGCTAACTATGGCTACACCTTC	CASSRDRANYGYTF
TRBV19	.	TRBJ1-6	.	TGTGCCAGTAAACGGGACGCCGGGAATTCACACCTCCACTTT	CASKRDAGNSHLHF
TRBV6-6	many	TRBJ2-1	.	TGTGCCAGCAGATCTCTCCTCGGGGGCCCCTCCTACAATGAGCAGTTCTTC	CASRSLLGGPSYNEQFF
TRBV6-6	few	TRBJ1-3	TRBD1	TGTGCCAGCAGACCGGAGGGGGCCAGGCAACGTCGCTCTGGAAACACCATATATTTT	CASRPEGARQRRSGNTIYF
TRBV19	.	TRBJ1-2	TRBD1	TGTGCCAGTACCAGGGACAGGGGGCTCGACTATGGCTACACCTTC	CASTRDRGLDYGYTF
TRBV6-1	.	TRBJ2-7	.	TGTGCCAGCAGTGATTTATCTTCCTACGAGCAGTACTTC	CASSDLSSYEQYF
TRBV13	few	TRBJ2-3	.	TGTGCCAGCAGGCTCGGTGGGAGCGGTGGCACAGATACGCAGTATTTT	CASRLGGSGGTDTQYF
TRBV24-1	many	TRBJ2-7	TRBD1	TGTGCCACCAGTGACGGACAGGCGACGTGGGAGCAGTACTTC	CATSDGQATWEQYF
TRBV7-9	many	TRBJ1-2	.	TGTGCTAGCACACAGGAGGTAGTCTATGGCTACACCTTC	CASTQEVVYGYTF
TRBV7-8	.	TRBJ1-5	.	TGTGCCAGCAGCTTAGAGGGCAGGACGGTCGGTCAGCCCCAGCATTTT	CASSLEGRTVGQPQHF